Following are 5 T cell receptor beta chains from one sample sequenced in a study of regulatory T cells in long-lasting Graves disease. Time point given: newly diagnosed GD, antithyroid drugs for less than 3 months. Isolated PBMC RNA provided the starting material for the TCR library. In building TCR beta libraries, iRepertoire HTBI primers were used together with Arm-PCR of CDR3 regions. MiXCR, run by TCRdb on the multiplex PCR reads, gives a single entry per CDR3 protein. The sample consists of 350,000 to 500,000 distinct CDR3 sequences, 14% of them appearing once. The sample also formed part of further work on T cells in Graves' hyperthyroidism and ophthalmopathy.

The sample consisted of peripheral blood mononuclear cells (PBMCs), taken at new diagnosis, from a patient treated with antithyroid drugs. Receptors originate from a woman aged 45-65 years with Graves disease.

This chain uses TRBV2 with TRBJ2-2, with TRBD2 as a possible D gene (5 bases). Trimming left V 6 bases short and J 6 bases short, with 11 bases between. CDR3 length equals 13 residues. Germline V gene sequence: CDR1 SNHLY, CDR2 FYNNEI. CDR3 sequence (DNA): TGTGCCAGCAGAGAGGACTCGCCCGGGGAGCTGTTTTTT. Translating it yields CASREDSPGELFF.

This clonotype has at least ten counts. The chain links TRBV27 to TRBJ2-7, with TRBD2 matching 7 bases. The CDR3 totals 15 residues. Unmatched junction bases numbered 7, after V lost 1 base and J lost 4 bases. Germline V gives CDR1 MNHEY, CDR2 SMNVEV (reference sequence). The CDR3 nucleotides read TGTGCCAGCAGTTTATATGGCGGGAGAGCGTACGAGCAGTACTTC. Its translation: CASSLYGGRAYEQYF.

Of note for this clonotype: The CDR3 carries no conserved terminal phenylalanine or tryptophan, so it likely arises from a read error. The chain is built from TRBV7-3 and TRBJ2-3, with a weak D call TRBD1 (5 bases). The CDR3 has 15 residues. The germline CDR1 and CDR2 sequences are SGHTA and FQGTGA. V lost 6 bases and J lost 1, with 14 bases in between. This CDR3 reads CASSSTGLGTDTQYL. The CDR3 nucleotides are TGTGCCAGCAGTTCAACAGGTTTAGGCACAGATACGCAGTATTTG.

This clonotype has ten or more counts. The rearrangement links TRBV20-1 to TRBJ2-7; perhaps TRBD2 as D (6 bases). The CDR3 covers 14 residues. From germline, CDR1 is DFQATT and CDR2 SNEGSKA (reference sequence). The V and J ends lost 6 bases and 3 bases respectively, with 18 bases between them. CDR3 protein: CSANHMGLDYEQYF. The CDR3 DNA sequence: TGCAGTGCCAACCACATGGGACTTGACTACGAGCAGTACTTC.

This clonotype turned up a few times. A much more abundant neighbour one base away suggests this may be a read error. The chain links TRBV20-1 to TRBJ2-5; D possibly uses TRBD1 or TRBD2 (6 bases each). Looked up from germline, CDR1 is DFQATT and CDR2 is SNEGSKA (reference sequence). This CDR3 region has 14 residues. CDR3 sequence: CSAGDFQGRETQYF. CDR3 nucleotides: TGCAGTGCTGGAGATTTCCAGGGGAGGGAGACCCAGTACTTC.